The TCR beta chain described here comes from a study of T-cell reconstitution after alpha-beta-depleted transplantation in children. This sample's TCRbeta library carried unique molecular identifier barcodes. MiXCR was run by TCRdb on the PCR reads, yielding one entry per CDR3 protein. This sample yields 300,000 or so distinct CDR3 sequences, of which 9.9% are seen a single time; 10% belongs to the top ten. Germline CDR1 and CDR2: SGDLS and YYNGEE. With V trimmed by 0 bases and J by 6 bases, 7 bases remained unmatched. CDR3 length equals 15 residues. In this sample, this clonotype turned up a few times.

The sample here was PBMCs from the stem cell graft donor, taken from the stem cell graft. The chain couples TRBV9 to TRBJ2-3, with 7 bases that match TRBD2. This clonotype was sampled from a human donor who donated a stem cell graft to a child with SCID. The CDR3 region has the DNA TGTGCCAGCAGCGTAGCTTCGGCGGGGGAGGATACGCAGTATTTT. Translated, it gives CASSVASAGEDTQYF.